These T cell receptor beta chains were read from a single sample in a study of shared clonotypes between healthy human individuals. Data came from immunoSEQ multiplex PCR; TCRdb stores just in-frame clones and leaves some out. Of more than 500,000 clones in the sample, approximately 95% were seen once. The sequencing input was naive CD4+ T cells sorted from blood. These TCRs come from a woman in her twenties or thirties in good health. CDR3s include the opening cysteine and the closing phenylalanine or tryptophan. Each record gives: clone size, D gene, J gene, V gene, CDR3 protein, CDR3 DNA. The D gene is left open where the match is weak. Only some rows state a clone size, as once, few, many or a class for expanded clones.

>-|TRBD1|TRBJ1-1|TRBV19
CASSPFSTGEGAFF
TGTGCCAGTAGTCCCTTCTCTACAGGGGAGGGAGCTTTCTTT
>-|-|TRBJ2-7|TRBV6-5
CASRTLGGYEQYF
TGTGCCAGCAGAACCCTGGGGGGCTACGAGCAGTACTTC
>-|-|TRBJ2-5|TRBV27
CASSSSFVWETQYF
TGTGCCAGCAGTTCATCGTTTGTTTGGGAGACCCAGTACTTC
>-|-|TRBJ2-7|TRBV6-1
CASSEGVGSYEQYF
TGTGCCAGCAGTGAGGGGGTTGGCTCCTACGAGCAGTACTTC
>-|TRBD1|TRBJ1-2|TRBV6-1
CASSEAPDRGRLDYGYTF
TGTGCCAGCAGTGAAGCCCCGGACAGGGGAAGGTTGGACTATGGCTACACCTTC
>-|TRBD1|TRBJ1-3|TRBV28
CASSSPGGGENTIYF
TGTGCCAGCAGTTCCCCCGGAGGGGGCGAAAACACCATATATTTT
>-|TRBD2|TRBJ2-5|TRBV5-1
CASSLLAGGIQETQYF
TGCGCCAGCAGCTTGTTAGCGGGAGGGATACAAGAGACCCAGTACTTC
>once|-|TRBJ2-7|TRBV28
CASSFPSATYEQYF
TGTGCCAGCAGTTTTCCTAGCGCTACCTACGAGCAGTACTTC
>-|TRBD2|TRBJ2-7|TRBV6-1
CAVPGLADSYEQYF
TGTGCCGTCCCGGGACTAGCGGACTCCTACGAGCAGTACTTC
>once|TRBD1|TRBJ1-1|TRBV27
CASRKTDRGRDTEAFF
TGTGCCAGCAGAAAGACCGACAGGGGCCGAGACACTGAAGCTTTCTTT
>-|-|TRBJ2-7|TRBV4-1
CASSQDQVNIYEQYF
TGCGCCAGCAGCCAAGATCAGGTCAACATCTACGAGCAGTACTTC
>-|-|TRBJ2-5|TRBV10-3
CAIGKYLDRDQETQYF
TGTGCCATCGGGAAATACCTTGACAGAGACCAAGAGACCCAGTACTTC
>few|-|TRBJ1-1|TRBV18
CASSPPGAGAFF
TGTGCCAGCTCACCACCGGGCGCCGGAGCTTTCTTT
>-|-|TRBJ1-4|TRBV28
CASSVFSLGKTNEKLFF
TGTGCCAGCAGTGTCTTCTCCTTGGGGAAGACTAATGAAAAACTGTTTTTT
>-|-|TRBJ2-3|TRBV6-1
CASRGAQLTDTQYF
TGTGCCAGCAGGGGGGCTCAGCTCACAGATACGCAGTATTTT
>-|-|TRBJ1-3|TRBV19
CASSRRADFSGNTIYF
TGTGCCAGTAGTAGGAGGGCAGACTTCTCTGGAAACACCATATATTTT
>-|-|TRBJ1-1|TRBV9
CASSVWGNTEAFF
TGTGCCAGCAGCGTTTGGGGGAACACTGAAGCTTTCTTT
>-|-|TRBJ1-4|TRBV5-6
CASSLTDHNEKLFF
TGTGCCAGCAGCTTGACCGACCATAATGAAAAACTGTTTTTT
>-|TRBD2|TRBJ2-7|TRBV5-8
CASGRGGPPEQYF
TGTGCCAGCGGGAGGGGAGGTCCTCCCGAGCAGTACTTC
>-|TRBD2|TRBJ2-7|TRBV6-6
CASSSPSSGRYEQYF
TGTGCCAGCAGTTCCCCATCCAGCGGGAGATACGAGCAGTACTTC
>-|-|TRBJ2-3|TRBV5-4
CASSSTDTQYF
TGTGCCAGCAGCTCCACAGATACGCAGTATTTT
>-|-|TRBJ2-3|TRBV9
CASSVDLLTDTQYF
TGTGCCAGCAGCGTGGACTTGCTCACAGATACGCAGTATTTT
>-|-|TRBJ1-1|TRBV30
CAWSVTWTANTEAFF
TGTGCCTGGAGTGTAACTTGGACGGCGAACACTGAAGCTTTCTTT
>-|-|TRBJ2-2|TRBV4-2
CASSQETVPPNTGELFF
TGTGCCAGCAGCCAAGAAACAGTCCCCCCGAACACCGGGGAGCTGTTTTTT
>-|-|TRBJ2-7|TRBV10-2
CASAGATRGLLSPYEQYF
TGCGCCAGCGCCGGGGCTACCAGAGGGCTACTCTCGCCCTACGAGCAGTACTTC
>-|TRBD2|TRBJ2-1|TRBV18
CASSSPGLAGTNEQFF
TGTGCCAGCTCATCCCCCGGACTAGCGGGGACCAATGAGCAGTTCTTC
>-|-|TRBJ2-3|TRBV7-3
CASSLSSTDTQYF
TGTGCCAGCAGCCTCTCTAGCACAGATACGCAGTATTTT
>-|-|TRBJ1-1|TRBV13
CASSGRGTEAFF
TGTGCCAGCAGCGGGCGGGGTACTGAAGCTTTCTTT
>few|-|TRBJ1-2|TRBV29-1
CSVAGVYGYTF
TGCAGCGTTGCTGGGGTCTATGGCTACACCTTC
>-|TRBD1|TRBJ2-5|TRBV4-1
CASSQEAETGGAVYF
TGCGCCAGCAGCCAAGAAGCCGAAACAGGGGGCGCGGTGTACTTC
>few|-|TRBJ1-1|TRBV30
CAWSKYNTEAFF
TGTGCCTGGAGTAAGTATAACACTGAAGCTTTCTTT
>-|-|TRBJ1-1|TRBV5-1
CASSFDRRLSQSINTEAFF
TGCGCCAGCAGCTTTGACCGCAGACTGTCACAGAGTATTAACACTGAAGCTTTCTTT
>-|-|TRBJ2-1|TRBV25-1
CASSEWGARSNEQFF
TGTGCCAGCAGTGAGTGGGGCGCGCGCAGCAATGAGCAGTTCTTC
>-|-|TRBJ2-3|TRBV18
CASSPVSDTQYF
TGTGCCAGCTCACCAGTGTCGGATACGCAGTATTTT
>-|TRBD1|TRBJ1-5|TRBV18
CASSPLQGNSNQPQHF
TGTGCCAGCTCACCTCTACAGGGGAATAGCAATCAGCCCCAGCATTTT
>-|TRBD1|TRBJ1-2|TRBV6-5
CASSSHGQGQGGYTF
TGTGCCAGCAGTTCTCACGGACAGGGTCAAGGTGGCTACACCTTC
>-|-|TRBJ1-2|TRBV20-1
CSADHNGYTF
TGCAGTGCGGATCATAATGGCTACACCTTC
>-|-|TRBJ2-7|TRBV27
CASSRREGAYEQYF
TGTGCCAGCAGTCGTCGTGAAGGGGCCTACGAGCAGTACTTC
>-|-|TRBJ1-3|TRBV21-1
CAISTSGNTIYF
TGTGCCATATCCACCTCGGGAAACACCATATATTTT
>-|TRBD1|TRBJ2-7|TRBV30
CAWDRGYLYEQYF
TGTGCCTGGGACAGGGGCTACCTCTACGAGCAGTACTTC
>-|TRBD1|TRBJ1-4|TRBV7-9
CASSRGGTGGNNEKLFF
TGTGCCAGCAGCCGAGGTGGGACAGGGGGAAATAATGAAAAACTGTTTTTT
>-|TRBD2|TRBJ2-2|TRBV27
CASSPKGTSRNTGELFF
TGTGCCAGCAGTCCAAAGGGGACTAGCAGGAACACCGGGGAGCTGTTTTTT
>-|TRBD2|TRBJ2-7|TRBV5-1
CASSGIAGGPYEQYF
TGCGCCAGCAGCGGAATAGCGGGAGGGCCCTACGAGCAGTACTTC